This T cell receptor (beta chain) was recorded in a study of spatial heterogeneity in lung cancer. Whole-study context: Unique TCR and UMI combinations averaged more than ten appearances each in raw reads. Study observations and caveats: Tumor mutation counts were tracked by expanded intratumoral alpha and beta TCR counts.

MiXCR, applied by TCRdb to the 5' RACE reads, yields one record per CDR3 protein. The table has 100,000 to 110,000 distinct CDR3 sequences, 3.5% to 5% seen once. V lost 3 bases to trimming and J lost 2 bases; unmatched junction nucleotides: 5. CDR3 length: 15 residues. The germline V gene has CDR1 SNHLY and CDR2 FYNNEI. The time point was: sample taken at primary tumor resection. Comment on this clonotype: As yet, its antigen is unknown.

This chain links TRBV2 with TRBJ2-3; the match to TRBD2 covers 7 bases. The TCR comes from a male donor with early-stage non-small cell lung cancer. The specimen was lung tumor tissue, collected at surgery. The CDR3 bases are TGTGCCAGCAGTGACGGGGGACTATACACAGATACGCAGTATTTT. Translated: CASSDGGLYTDTQYF. Complete variable domain (other parts from reference TRBV2 and TRBJ2-3): EPEVTQTPSHQVTQMGQEVILRCVPISNHLYFYWYRQILGQKVEFLVSFYNNEISEKSEIFDDQFSVERPDGSNFTLKIRSTKLEDSAMYFCASSDGGLYTDTQYFGPGTRLTVL.